Below, 22 T cell receptor beta chains from the same sample are listed, as sequenced in a study of monozygotic twins with inflammatory bowel disease. TCRdb reprocessed the 5' RACE reads, keeping one entry per CDR3 protein, no DNA. The data include approximately 340,000 distinct CDR3 sequences; the top ten clones carry over 2%. Input material: blood. These receptors all come from a human donor with ulcerative colitis or Crohn's disease, or a healthy co-twin of an affected twin (not recorded which).

This chain links TRBV20-1 with TRBJ2-7; there is no DNA to check the TCRdb D call of TRBD1. This CDR3 contains 13 residues. Germline CDR1 and CDR2: DFQATT and SNEGSKA (reference sequence). CDR3 region: CSVHQGYSYEQYF.

The chain has TRBV6-2 or TRBV6-3 and TRBJ2-1; TCRdb's D gene call, TRBD2, goes unchecked for lack of DNA. Germline V gene data show CDR1 as MNHEY and CDR2 as SVGEGT. The CDR3 runs 15 residues. The CDR3 loop reads CASRETGGLVDEQFF.

The V gene is TRBV7-8, the J gene TRBJ2-3; TCRdb reports TRBD1, a call that lacks DNA to check it against. CDR3 size: 17 residues. The germline CDR1 and CDR2 sequences are SGHVS and FQNEAQ. CDR3 protein: CASSRGWGRGAMDTQYF.

This sequence joins TRBV20-1 and TRBJ1-3. CDR3 length: 14 residues. The V gene's germline CDR1 is DFQATT and CDR2 SNEGSKA (reference sequence). The CDR3 loop reads CSAKLGNPGNTIYF.

The chain has TRBV6-1 and TRBJ2-2; lacking DNA, the TRBD1 call made by TCRdb goes unchecked. This CDR3 is 16 amino acids long. Per germline, CDR1 MNHNS and CDR2 SASEGT. The CDR3 here is CASSAPAGQGRGELFF.

The V gene is TRBV11-2, the J gene TRBJ2-5; TCRdb gives TRBD1 as the D gene, but with no DNA this cannot be confirmed. There are 13 residues in the CDR3. CDR1 and CDR2 from the germline V gene are SGHAT and FQNNGV. CDR3 sequence: CASSLRDVETQYF.

This sequence joins TRBV28 and TRBJ2-7; the D call of TRBD2 rests on TCRdb alone, since no DNA is present to check it. The length of the CDR3 is 17 residues. CDR1 and CDR2 (germline): MDHEN, SYDVKM. CDR3 residues: CASSFPLRLARTYEQYF.

The CDR3 region is CASSSIGTDTQYF. The chain has TRBV5-1 and TRBJ2-3. Germline V gene sequence: CDR1 SGHRS, CDR2 YFSETQ. CDR3 length equals 13 residues. The whole variable domain, remainder taken from reference TRBV5-1 and TRBJ2-3, is KAGVTQTPRYLIKTRGQQVTLSCSPISGHRSVSWYQQTPGQGLQFLFEYFSETQRNKGNFPGRFSGRQFSNSRSEMNVSTLELGDSALYLCASSSIGTDTQYFGPGTRLTVL.

J is TRBJ2-2 and V is TRBV20-1; checking the TCRdb D call of TRBD1 is not possible without DNA. The germline V gene has CDR1 DFQATT and CDR2 SNEGSKA (reference sequence). The CDR3 is 17 amino acids. CDR3: CSASSPSTYWNTGELFF.

This chain joins TRBV20-1 and TRBJ2-3; the TCRdb D gene call, TRBD1, has no DNA to confirm it. CDR1 DFQATT and CDR2 SNEGSKA come from the germline V gene (reference sequence). The CDR3 totals 12 residues. The CDR3 spells CSASFDERGPHF.

V and J are TRBV29-1 and TRBJ1-1; there is no DNA to check the TCRdb D call of TRBD1. CDR3 length: 13 residues. Germline CDR1 SQVTM, CDR2 ANQGSEA. This chain's CDR3 is CSVDATPGSEAFF. Supplemented by reference TRBV29-1 and TRBJ1-1, the full variable domain reads SAVISQKPSRDICQRGTSLTIQCQVDSQVTMMFWYRQQPGQSLTLIATANQGSEATYESGFVIDKFPISRPNLTFSTLTVSNMSPEDSSIYLCSVDATPGSEAFFGQGTRLTVV.

This sequence joins TRBV20-1 and TRBJ2-1. The CDR3 is 14 amino acids. CDR1 DFQATT and CDR2 SNEGSKA come from the germline V gene (reference sequence). This chain's CDR3 is CSDYSKNGVHEQFF.

The rearrangement links TRBV5-1 to TRBJ2-5; with no DNA, the TCRdb D assignment of TRBD2 cannot be verified. The CDR3 is 15 amino acids. CDR1 SGHRS and CDR2 YFSETQ come from the germline V gene. CDR3 residues: CASSSTSGVQETQYF.

The rearrangement links TRBV20-1 to TRBJ1-2. CDR3 length: 11 amino acids. Germline CDR1 DFQATT, CDR2 SNEGSKA (reference sequence). CDR3 residues: CSARQGGGYTF.

The rearrangement uses TRBV5-1 and TRBJ2-7; without DNA, the TCRdb call of TRBD1 cannot be checked. The CDR3 is made up of 14 amino acids. Germline V CDR1 and CDR2: SGHRS, YFSETQ. The CDR3 reads CASSSDGGDYELYF.

This chain joins TRBV19 and TRBJ2-3; TCRdb selects TRBD2, and the lack of DNA leaves this call unchecked. The CDR3 is 17 residues long. In germline, CDR1 is LNHDA, CDR2 SQIVND (reference sequence). The CDR3 region is CASSRISGPKGADTQYF.

This chain links TRBV29-1 with TRBJ1-2. The CDR3 is made up of 12 amino acids. CDR1 and CDR2 from the germline V gene are SQVTM and ANQGSEA. The CDR3 spells CSVEDSTYGYTF.

This rearrangement joins TRBV29-1 to TRBJ1-3. The germline gives CDR1 SQVTM, CDR2 ANQGSEA. The CDR3 contains 12 residues. CDR3 residues: CSVRVGGNTIYF.

This chain joins TRBV15 and TRBJ1-3. Germline CDR1 is LNHNV and CDR2 is YYDKDF (reference sequence). This CDR3 is 17 amino acids long. The CDR3 reads CATSSWEATPSGNTIYF.

The genes are TRBV7-8 and TRBJ2-3; checking the TCRdb D call of TRBD2 is not possible without DNA. The CDR3 length is 18 residues. Germline CDR1 SGHVS, CDR2 FQNEAQ. The CDR3 protein is CASSPQWGGRRGADTQYF.

This chain uses TRBV19 with TRBJ1-6; TCRdb gives TRBD1 as the D gene, but with no DNA this cannot be confirmed. Germline values: CDR1 LNHDA, CDR2 SQIVND (reference sequence). The CDR3 spans 13 residues. The CDR3 spells CATSEQVSAPLHF.

The V gene is TRBV21-1, the J gene TRBJ1-5; TCRdb calls TRBD1, which cannot be checked without DNA. TRBV21-1 has pseudogene status. The CDR3 runs to 17 residues. The CDR3 sequence is CASSKQTGGALNQPQHF.